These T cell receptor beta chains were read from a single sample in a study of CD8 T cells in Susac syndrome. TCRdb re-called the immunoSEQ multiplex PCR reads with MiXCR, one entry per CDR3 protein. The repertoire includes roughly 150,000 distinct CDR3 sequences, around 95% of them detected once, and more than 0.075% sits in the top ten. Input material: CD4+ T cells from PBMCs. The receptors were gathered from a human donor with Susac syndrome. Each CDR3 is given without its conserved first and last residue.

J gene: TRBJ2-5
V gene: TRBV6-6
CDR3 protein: ASSYSEAETQY

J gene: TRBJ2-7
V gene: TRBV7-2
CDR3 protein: ASSSWLGGGIEQY

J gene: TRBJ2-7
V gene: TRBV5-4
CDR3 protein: ASSLRGDSYEQY

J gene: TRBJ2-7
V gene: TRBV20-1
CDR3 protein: SASGQAYYEQY

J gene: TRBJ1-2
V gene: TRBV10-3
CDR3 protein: ATTTGDIDGYT

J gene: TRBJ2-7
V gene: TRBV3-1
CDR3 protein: ASSLSSISYEQY

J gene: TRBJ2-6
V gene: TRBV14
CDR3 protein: ASSQLAGGHGANVLT

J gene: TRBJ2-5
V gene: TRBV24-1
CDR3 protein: ATSDFSGKTQY

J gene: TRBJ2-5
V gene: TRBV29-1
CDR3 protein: SVFDSTGTQY

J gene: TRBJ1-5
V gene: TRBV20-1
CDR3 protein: SALEGVGNQPQH

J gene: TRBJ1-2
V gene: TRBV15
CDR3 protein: ATYPPLWRDNGRKSYGYT

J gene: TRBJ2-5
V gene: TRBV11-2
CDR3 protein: ASSSRQATRETQY

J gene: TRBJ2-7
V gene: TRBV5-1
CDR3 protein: ASSLNQGPYEQY

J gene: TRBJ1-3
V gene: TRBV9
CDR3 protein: ASSVAPTGEFGNTIY

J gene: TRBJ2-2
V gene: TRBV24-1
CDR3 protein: ATSDPRTANTGELF

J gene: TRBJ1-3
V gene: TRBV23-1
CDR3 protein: ASSLTGDRPLLGNTIY

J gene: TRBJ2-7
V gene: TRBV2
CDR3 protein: ASIRDRVSEQY

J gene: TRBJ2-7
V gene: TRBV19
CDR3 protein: ASMGDGHEQY

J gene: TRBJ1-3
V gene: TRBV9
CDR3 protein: ASSVSDSSGNTIY

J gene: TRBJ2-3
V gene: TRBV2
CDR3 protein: ASGLGYNTDTQY

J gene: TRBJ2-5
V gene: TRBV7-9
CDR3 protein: ASSLPGLETQY

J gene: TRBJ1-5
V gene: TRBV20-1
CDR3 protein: SARQPHQPQH